These T cell receptor beta chains were read from a single sample in a study of naive and memory T cell subsets. TCRdb recomputed calls from the UMI-ligation and nested PCR reads with MiXCR, one row per CDR3 protein. The sample comprises over 100,000 distinct CDR3 sequences, 30% to 45% of which are singletons, and 0.9% rests with the top ten. Sequencing was done on a sample of central memory CD4+ T cells from blood. These receptors all stem from a human donor in good health. The CDR3 runs from the conserved cysteine through the conserved F or W. Fields, in order: J gene, clone size, V gene, D gene, CDR3 length, CDR3 DNA, CDR3 protein. D genes are given only for firm matches. Only some rows state a clone size, as once, few, many or a class for expanded clones.

TRBJ2-7 | few | TRBV5-4 | - | 17 | TGTGCCAGCAGCTCGGACAGAAGGACTCGTCGCTCCTACGAGCAGTACTTC | CASSSDRRTRRSYEQYF
TRBJ2-7 | few | TRBV20-1 | TRBD2 | 14 | TGCAGTGCTAGACCAGCGGGAGACTCCTACGAGCAGTACTTC | CSARPAGDSYEQYF
TRBJ2-2 | - | TRBV6-5 | TRBD1 | 14 | TGTGCCAGCAGTCAGGGGGCGCGTGCCGGGGAGCTGTTTTTT | CASSQGARAGELFF
TRBJ1-6 | few | TRBV28 | - | 16 | TGTGCCAGCAGTTTGGGCCAGCGGGCCTATAATTCACCCCTCCACTTT | CASSLGQRAYNSPLHF
TRBJ2-1 | - | TRBV28 | TRBD2 | 17 | TGTGCCACCGGGGAGGCTAGCGGGCCCCTCTCCTACAATGAGCAGTTCTTC | CATGEASGPLSYNEQFF
TRBJ2-1 | - | TRBV9 | - | 15 | TGTGCCAGCAGCGTAGAACTCTCAGGCTACAATGAGCAGTTCTTC | CASSVELSGYNEQFF
TRBJ2-3 | few | TRBV7-3 | - | 16 | TGTGCCAGCAGCTCCCAAGCGGGTATAAGTGGAAATACGCAGTATTTT | CASSSQAGISGNTQYF
TRBJ1-5 | few | TRBV6-1 | - | 14 | TGTGCCAGCAGAACAGGGATTAGCAATCAGCCCCAGCATTTT | CASRTGISNQPQHF
TRBJ2-1 | - | TRBV7-2 | TRBD2 | 16 | TGTGCCAGCAGCATTTCGCCAGCGGGAGTACAGAATGAGCAGTTCTTC | CASSISPAGVQNEQFF
TRBJ2-3 | - | TRBV11-2 | TRBD2 | 14 | TGTGCCAGCAGTAACGGGCTAGCGGGAGATACGCAGTATTTT | CASSNGLAGDTQYF
TRBJ2-2 | many | TRBV27 | TRBD2 | 20 | TGTGCCAGCAGTTTAATCTACAGGGGGGGACTAGCGGGAATCACCGGGGAGCTGTTTTTT | CASSLIYRGGLAGITGELFF
TRBJ2-6 | - | TRBV5-4 | - | 17 | TGTGCCAGCAGCCCCCCGGGACGGAGCTCTGGGGCCAACGTCCTGACTTTC | CASSPPGRSSGANVLTF
TRBJ2-1 | - | TRBV7-8 | - | 15 | TGTGCCAGCAGCCCACCGGGACCGCCCTACAATGAGCAGTTCTTC | CASSPPGPPYNEQFF
TRBJ2-2 | - | TRBV9 | TRBD2 | 18 | TGTGCCAGCAGCGACGCCGGGACTAGCGGGATCCGCACCGGGGAGCTGTTTTTT | CASSDAGTSGIRTGELFF
TRBJ2-3 | - | TRBV6-5 | - | 11 | TGTGCCAGCAGTCAGGGGAGTCTGGAGTATTTT | CASSQGSLEYF
TRBJ2-1 | - | TRBV6-2/TRBV6-3 | - | 14 | TGTGCCAGCAGTCGATTGACAGTGTACAATGAGCAGTTCTTC | CASSRLTVYNEQFF
TRBJ2-4 | many | TRBV6-5 | - | 17 | TGTGCCAGCAGCCTAAGAGGCTCTCCCGGGGCCAAAAACATTCAGTACTTC | CASSLRGSPGAKNIQYF
TRBJ2-3 | - | TRBV28 | TRBD2 | 16 | TGTGCCAGCAGTAGAGCTAGCGGGGGGGGCACAGATACGCAGTATTTT | CASSRASGGGTDTQYF
TRBJ2-3 | - | TRBV3-2 | - | 21 | TGTGCCAGCAGCCAAGATTCCGCAGCGGCTTGGCGGTTTTCTAGCACAGATACGCAGTATTTT | CASSQDSAAAWRFSSTDTQYF
TRBJ2-1 | once | TRBV28 | TRBD2 | 18 | TGTGCCAGCAGTTTGTTGTGGACTAGCGGGAACTCCTACAATGAGCAGTTCTTC | CASSLLWTSGNSYNEQFF
TRBJ2-7 | few | TRBV20-1 | - | 14 | TGCAGTGCTAGAGACCGTACTAGCCGCTACGAGCAGTACTTC | CSARDRTSRYEQYF
TRBJ1-6 | - | TRBV6-5 | - | 14 | TGTGCCAGCGCCCTAGGGGGGCGGAATTCACCCCTCCACTTT | CASALGGRNSPLHF
TRBJ2-4 | - | TRBV30 | TRBD1 | 15 | TGTGCCTGGAGTGATAGACAGGGGGCCCAAAACATTCAGTACTTC | CAWSDRQGAQNIQYF
TRBJ2-2 | - | TRBV10-3 | - | 13 | TGTGCCATCAACCCAGGGTACACCGGGGAGCTGTTTTTT | CAINPGYTGELFF
TRBJ1-2 | - | TRBV27 | TRBD1 | 15 | TGTGCCAGCAGTAGGAACAGGGGGCTGTACTATGGCTACACCTTC | CASSRNRGLYYGYTF
TRBJ2-3 | - | TRBV28 | - | 14 | TGTGCCAGCAGTTTATCCCGGCCCGGGGATACGCAGTATTTT | CASSLSRPGDTQYF
TRBJ2-7 | - | TRBV6-5 | - | 14 | TGTGCCAGCAGTTACCGTTCAGTGGGCTACGAGCAGTACTTC | CASSYRSVGYEQYF
TRBJ2-3 | - | TRBV2 | - | 14 | TGTGCCAGCAAGGAGACAGTAGCACAAGATACGCAGTATTTT | CASKETVAQDTQYF
TRBJ2-1 | - | TRBV20-1 | - | 11 | TGCAGTGCTAGAGGGGGTAACGAGCAGTTCTTC | CSARGGNEQFF
TRBJ2-7 | - | TRBV28 | - | 16 | TGTGCCAGCAGTTTATTGGGGGGTTCAGGCGGTCGCGAGCAGTACTTC | CASSLLGGSGGREQYF
TRBJ1-3 | few | TRBV5-6 | - | 12 | TGTGCCAGCAGCTTGGTAACGGGCACCATATATTTT | CASSLVTGTIYF
TRBJ1-1 | - | TRBV15 | - | 13 | TGTGCCACCAGCAGACGGGACGGCGTACAAGCTTTCTTT | CATSRRDGVQAFF
TRBJ1-1 | once | TRBV29-1 | - | 14 | TGCAGCGTTGAAAGGTCCAGGGCCGCCACTGAAGCTTTCTTT | CSVERSRAATEAFF
TRBJ1-5 | - | TRBV20-1 | - | 14 | TGCAGTGCTAGAGAGGGGGCCAGCAATCAGCCCCAGCATTTT | CSAREGASNQPQHF
TRBJ1-5 | - | TRBV7-4 | - | 13 | TGTGCCAGCAGCTTGCAGGGTCAATGGCCCCAGCATTTT | CASSLQGQWPQHF
TRBJ2-4 | - | TRBV20-1 | - | 13 | TGCAGTGCCCCAGAGGGCGCGACCCTCTCTCAGTACTTC | CSAPEGATLSQYF
TRBJ2-1 | - | TRBV20-1 | - | 11 | TGCAGTGCTGAGACAGAAAATGAGCAGTTCTTC | CSAETENEQFF
TRBJ2-1 | - | TRBV12-3/TRBV12-4 | TRBD1 | 13 | TGTGCCAGCAGTTCCCAGGGACAGTATGAGCAGTTCTTC | CASSSQGQYEQFF
TRBJ2-1 | - | TRBV7-2 | - | 16 | TGTGCCAGCAGCCAGATGGGCCTAAGCTCCTACAATGAGCAGTTCTTC | CASSQMGLSSYNEQFF
TRBJ2-7 | - | TRBV28 | TRBD2 | 12 | TGTGCCAGCGGGACTACCCATAGGGAGCAGTACTTC | CASGTTHREQYF
TRBJ1-1 | - | TRBV12-1 | - | 14 | TGTGCCAGCAGCTTTAATCCGGGGGCAACTGAAGCTTTCTTT | CASSFNPGATEAFF